What follows are 6 T cell receptor beta chains derived from one specimen sequenced in a study of long-term antiretroviral therapy in people with HIV. The assay, immunoSEQ v3.0, was run at survey level. Some clones are missing from TCRdb's copy, which holds only in-frame ones; the method was immunoSEQ multiplex PCR. The sample consists of 25,000 to 35,000 clones, roughly 96% of them appearing once. The sample was unsorted PBMCs, taken 5.3 years after starting antiretroviral therapy. The receptors here all came from a man aged 25-45 years with HIV.

This chain uses TRBV9 with TRBJ2-5, with D possibly matching TRBD1 (6 bases). V was shortened by 0 bases and J by 0 bases, with 12 bases between the two germline ends. The CDR3 length is 16 residues. From germline, CDR1 is SGDLS and CDR2 YYNGEE. CDR3: CASSVARGGYQETQYF. In nucleotides, the CDR3 is TGTGCCAGCAGCGTAGCCAGGGGTGGGTACCAAGAGACCCAGTACTTC.

The rearrangement uses TRBV27 and TRBJ2-3; possibly TRBD1 for D (6 bases). The CDR3 loop spans 14 amino acids. Germline CDR1 reads MNHEY; CDR2 reads SMNVEV (reference sequence). Trimming shortened V by 6 bases and J by 2 bases, and 12 bases separated the two germline ends. CDR3 loop: CASSWTDNTDTQYF. In DNA form, the CDR3 reads TGTGCCAGCAGCTGGACAGATAACACAGATACGCAGTATTTT.

This chain joins TRBV4-2 and TRBJ2-5; 10 bases agree with TRBD2. Germline V gives CDR1 LGHNA, CDR2 YNFKEQ. The CDR3 has 15 amino acids. The V gene end was trimmed by 4 bases and the J gene end by 1 base; junction bases not matched to a gene: 3. The CDR3 nucleotides are TGTGCCAGCAGCCCGCGGACTAGCGGCCAAGAGACCCAGTACTTC. Protein: CASSPRTSGQETQYF.

This chain joins TRBV5-6 and TRBJ2-1; D is ambiguous. V was clipped by 4 bases and J by 5 bases, with 4 bases between them. The CDR3 has 11 amino acids. Germline-derived CDR1 and CDR2 are SGHDT and YYEEEE. CDR3 bases: TGTGCCAGCAGCGCTAACAATGAGCAGTTCTTC. Its translation is CASSANNEQFF.

The CDR3 here is CASSLDLLNTEAFF. CDR3 coding DNA: TGCGCCAGCAGCCTAGATCTTTTGAACACTGAAGCTTTCTTT. The genes are TRBV4-3 and TRBJ1-1, with unresolved D. This CDR3 spans 14 amino acids. V was trimmed by 4 bases and J by 0 bases, leaving 9 bases between them. CDR1 LGHNA and CDR2 YSLEER come from the germline V gene.

The chain combines TRBV29-1 with TRBJ2-1; D ambiguous. Germline lookup yields CDR1 SQVTM and CDR2 ANQGSEA. The V end lost 6 bases, the J end lost 8 bases, and 11 bases lay between the germline ends. The CDR3 contains 11 residues. CDR3 in DNA: TGCAGCGTGACCCGGGCTTATGAGCAGTTCTTC. Amino acid sequence: CSVTRAYEQFF.